The following is a TCR beta chain sequence with its context. Its antigen is not known. Each CDR3 protein is one row after TCRdb ran MiXCR on the reads. The table records about 830,000 distinct CDR3 sequences, 30% to 35% of them present only once. This record belongs to a study of T cell repertoires in cytomegalovirus infection. Looking at the study overall: The authors relied on CMV epitopes, both recently identified HLA-C-restricted and well-studied HLA-B-restricted.

Study results and limitations: CMV carriers having the relevant HLA were flagged by cumulative public TCR beta family frequency.

The sequence derives from a human donor in good health (CMV status not recorded). Some clones in this sample may be carry-over from other donors' samples. The input for sequencing was cultured CD8+ T cells from PBMCs, taken from culture after CMV antigen stimulation.

In DNA form, the CDR3 reads TGTGCCAGCAGTTTAGAGCCTCTCTACGAGCAGTACTTC. Protein: CASSLEPLYEQYF. This chain connects TRBV12-3 or TRBV12-4 to TRBJ2-7; D is uncertain. This CDR3 has 13 amino acids. The ends were cut back, 1 base at V and 3 bases at J, with 7 bases in the middle.